The 3 T cell receptor beta chains in this list originate from one sample, sequenced in a study of chemoradiotherapy in HPV16-positive cancers. Some clones are missing from TCRdb's copy, which holds only in-frame ones; the method was immunoSEQ multiplex PCR. The data show more than 2,000 clones, with 85% seen just once and approximately 9.1% held by the top ten. Specimen: tumor tissue, collected from a patient who underwent chemoradiotherapy. The source is a human donor with HPV-associated anogenital cancer.

On this clone: The same CDR3 arises from other DNA sequences in this sample as well. The V call is TRBV7-9, the J call TRBJ2-7; no clear D. The germline V and J ends were trimmed by 2 bases and 1 base, with 3 bases remaining between them. The CDR3 spans 12 residues. The germline V gene has CDR1 SEHNR and CDR2 FQNEAQ (reference sequence). The CDR3 region has the DNA TGTGCCAGCAGCTTACGGTCCTACGAGCAGTACTTC. Amino acid sequence: CASSLRSYEQYF.

The rearrangement uses TRBV14 and TRBJ1-3; D unresolved. The CDR3 consists of 18 residues. CDR1 and CDR2 (germline): SGHDN, FVKESK. Trimming took 4 bases from V and 4 from J, leaving 23 bases between them. The CDR3 spells CASSLDGLRPGAGNTIYF. The CDR3 bases are TGTGCCAGCAGCCTCGACGGACTGCGGCCGGGAGCAGGAAACACCATATATTTT. The full variable domain, in which reference TRBV14 and TRBJ1-3 provide the parts outside the CDR3, is EAGVTQFPSHSVIEKGQTVTLRCDPISGHDNLYWYRRVMGKEIKFLLHFVKESKQDESGMPNNRFLAERTGGTYSTLKVQPAELEDSGVYFCASSLDGLRPGAGNTIYFGEGSWLTVV.

This sequence joins TRBV6-1 and TRBJ2-7; a possible D gene is TRBD2 (5 bases). The CDR3 sequence is 12 residues long. V dropped 2 bases and J dropped 7 bases, with 9 bases sitting between them. Germline V CDR1 and CDR2: MNHNS, SASEGT. The CDR3 loop reads CASSEWRWEQYV. In DNA, the CDR3 is TGTGCCAGCAGTGAATGGAGGTGGGAGCAGTACGTC.